This T cell receptor (beta chain) was observed in a study of monozygotic twins with inflammatory bowel disease. Germline CDR1 is SGHAT and CDR2 is FQNNGV. The CDR3 consists of 18 residues. Study observations and caveats: Patient repertoires may carry noise from differing immunosuppressive treatments.

Eight separate reactions per sample yielded the cDNA. cDNA encoding TCRalpha and TCRbeta underwent two nested PCRs of roughly 16 and 10 cycles, each of which was followed by bead purification. With the 5' RACE reads reprocessed, TCRdb shows one record per CDR3 protein and no DNA. In total, the table holds approximately 400,000 distinct CDR3 sequences. As to this clonotype: Its target is unknown.

The chain combines TRBV11-2 with TRBJ2-5; TCRdb names TRBD2, which stays unverified in the absence of DNA. Source material: blood. The TCR originated in a human donor with ulcerative colitis or Crohn's disease, or a healthy co-twin of an affected twin (not recorded which). CDR3 amino acids: CASSIGRGWGVGQETQYF.